This T cell receptor (beta chain) comes out of a study of T cell responses to AZD1222 COVID-19 vaccine. Study results and caveats: The study identified only a handful of AZD1222 recipients as seropositive at baseline.

The CDR3 spans 14 residues. Germline V lookup: CDR1 KGHSH, CDR2 LQKENI. The V gene lost 2 bases and the J gene lost 2 bases, with 10 bases spanning the gap. For this clone: Its antigen remains unknown.

Profiled with immunoSEQ multiplex PCR; TCRdb holds only in-frame clones, not every one. The top ten clones hold over 1.2% of a sample with over 150,000 clones, over 75% of them seen once. Sequenced material: peripheral blood, taken on day 0 of AZD1222 vaccination. The TCR originated in an adult in good health. This chain joins TRBV18 and TRBJ2-7; tentatively, D is TRBD1 or TRBD2 (5 bases each). CDR3 sequence reads: CASSPRRDPYEQYF. CDR3 DNA sequence: TGTGCCAGCTCACCAAGAAGGGACCCCTACGAGCAGTACTTC.